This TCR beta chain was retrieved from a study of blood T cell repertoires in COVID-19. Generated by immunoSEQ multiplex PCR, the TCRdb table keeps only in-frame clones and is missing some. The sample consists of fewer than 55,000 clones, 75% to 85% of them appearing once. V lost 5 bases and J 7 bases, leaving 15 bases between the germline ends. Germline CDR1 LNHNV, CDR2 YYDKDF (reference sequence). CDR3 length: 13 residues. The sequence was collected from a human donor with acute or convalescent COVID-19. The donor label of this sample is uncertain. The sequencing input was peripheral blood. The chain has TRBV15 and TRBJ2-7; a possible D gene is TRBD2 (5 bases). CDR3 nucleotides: TGTGCCACCAGCCTGGACCGGAGGCGGGAGCAGTACTTC. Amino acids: CATSLDRRREQYF.